Listed below are T cell receptor beta chains from one sample, sequenced in a study of PD-1 blockade in classical Hodgkin lymphoma. TCRdb keeps only in-frame clones here, not all; method: immunoSEQ multiplex PCR. This sample has 14,000 to 15,000 clones, with over 70% found just once. The sample consisted of peripheral blood mononuclear cells (PBMCs), taken before the second cycle of nivolumab. These receptors originate from a human donor with classical Hodgkin lymphoma. CDR3s include the opening cysteine and the closing phenylalanine or tryptophan. Fields, in order: J gene, clone size, D gene, V gene, CDR3 DNA, CDR3 protein. The D gene is left open where the match is weak. The listing skips clone size in some rows; elsewhere it reads once, few, many or a size class.

>TRBJ2-5|-|TRBD2|TRBV5-4
TGTGCCAGCAGCTTGGATGGGCGGGCGGGGGGACAAGAGACCCAGTACTTC
CASSLDGRAGGQETQYF
>TRBJ1-6|-|-|TRBV4-1
TGCGCCAGCAGCACTCGGACAGAGGATTCACCCCTCCACTTT
CASSTRTEDSPLHF
>TRBJ2-5|once|-|TRBV7-3
TGTGCCAGCAGCTTAAACCGGGAGGAGACCCAGTACTTC
CASSLNREETQYF
>TRBJ2-5|few|-|TRBV7-9
TGTGCCAGCAGCTTAGGCGGACAGTTCCTCCAAGAGACCCAGTACTTC
CASSLGGQFLQETQYF
>TRBJ1-2|-|TRBD1|TRBV5-1
TGCGCCAGCAGCTTTACCGGGACAGGGAGGGATGGCTACACCTTC
CASSFTGTGRDGYTF
>TRBJ2-2|-|-|TRBV14
TGTGCCAGCAGCCAAGGTCTGGGGGGATTGAACACCGGGGAGCTGTTTTTT
CASSQGLGGLNTGELFF
>TRBJ2-3|-|-|TRBV4-1
TGCGCCAGCAGCCAAGGATCCCGCCGGACGGGGGCAGATACGCAGTATTTT
CASSQGSRRTGADTQYF
>TRBJ2-5|once|-|TRBV4-1
TGCGCCAGCGGAACGGAGACCCAGTACTTC
CASGTETQYF
>TRBJ1-1|-|TRBD1|TRBV7-3
TGTGCCAGCAGTCTCGCGGGGGTACAGGGGATGACTGAAGCTTTCTTT
CASSLAGVQGMTEAFF
>TRBJ2-7|-|TRBD1|TRBV5-1
TGCGCCAGCAGCTGGGGGACAGGAGACTACGAGCAGTACTTC
CASSWGTGDYEQYF
>TRBJ2-7|-|-|TRBV2
TGTGCCAGCAGTGAAGAACAGGGAGGTTACGAGCAGTACTTC
CASSEEQGGYEQYF
>TRBJ2-5|-|TRBD1|TRBV11-2
TGTGCCAGCAGCTTAGGGGGGACAGGGAGGCGAGAGACCCAGTACTTC
CASSLGGTGRRETQYF
>TRBJ2-3|-|TRBD2|TRBV19
TGTGCCAGTAGTATTGTCCTAGCGGGGGCGAGCACAGATACGCAGTATTTT
CASSIVLAGASTDTQYF
>TRBJ1-1|-|-|TRBV19
TGTGCCAGTCCCCCCAAGAGGCTCATGACCCCTATGAACACTGAAGCTTTCTTT
CASPPKRLMTPMNTEAFF
>TRBJ2-5|-|-|TRBV6-6
TGTGCCAGCAGTCCTCAGGTCCAAGAGACCCAGTACTTC
CASSPQVQETQYF
>TRBJ2-3|-|TRBD1|TRBV4-3
TGCGCCAGCAGCCAAGATTGGGCCGGGACAGGGGCCACAGATACGCAGTATTTT
CASSQDWAGTGATDTQYF
>TRBJ1-6|-|-|TRBV15
TGTGCCACCAGCAGAGAAGGGTTGGGCTCCTATAATTCACCCCTCCACTTT
CATSREGLGSYNSPLHF
>TRBJ1-5|few|TRBD1|TRBV12-5
TGTGCTAGTGACACCTCCGGGACAGGGGATAATCAGCCCCAGCATTTT
CASDTSGTGDNQPQHF
>TRBJ2-7|-|-|TRBV27
TGTGCCAGCAGTCCCCGCCGCAGGTCCTACGAGCAGTACTTC
CASSPRRRSYEQYF
>TRBJ1-2|once|-|TRBV5-6
TGTGCCAGCAGCTCACCCCCAGTCAACTATGGCTACACCTTC
CASSSPPVNYGYTF
>TRBJ2-3|-|-|TRBV9
TGTGCCAGCAGCCTGGAAAGCCGCCCAGATACGCAGTATTTT
CASSLESRPDTQYF
>TRBJ1-4|-|TRBD1|TRBV18
TGTGCCAGCTCACCTCGACAGGGTTGGGGTGAAAAACTGTTTTTT
CASSPRQGWGEKLFF
>TRBJ2-5|-|TRBD1|TRBV7-2
TGTGCCAGCAGCCCCGGTGGTCTGGACAGGATCGAGACCCAGTACTTC
CASSPGGLDRIETQYF
>TRBJ2-3|-|TRBD2|TRBV5-6
TGTGCCAGCAGATATAGCGGGGGGGCCACAGATACGCAGTATTTT
CASRYSGGATDTQYF